What follows is one T cell receptor beta chain and its context. Its antigen is currently unknown. Deletions cut 4 bases from V and 3 bases from J, with 7 bases between. The CDR3 is 12 amino acids. The V gene's germline CDR1 is DFQATT and CDR2 SNEGSKA (reference sequence). The library was made from cDNA and included unique molecular identifiers. A single record per CDR3 protein comes from TCRdb applying MiXCR to the PCR reads. Of about 770,000 distinct CDR3 sequences listed, under 60% are singletons. The record originates from a study of post-analysis software for immune sequencing data. Findings and limits, study-wide: TRBV5-6, TRBV5-1 and TRBV20-1 were among four to six TRBV segments more frequent in patients than controls.

V is TRBV20-1 and J is TRBJ2-1; possibly TRBD2 for D (5 bases). Material for sequencing was blood. The sequence was collected from a girl aged 5-17 years with multiple sclerosis. The CDR3 sequence is CSAKTIYNEQFF. CDR3 nucleotide sequence: TGCAGTGCTAAGACTATCTACAATGAGCAGTTCTTC.